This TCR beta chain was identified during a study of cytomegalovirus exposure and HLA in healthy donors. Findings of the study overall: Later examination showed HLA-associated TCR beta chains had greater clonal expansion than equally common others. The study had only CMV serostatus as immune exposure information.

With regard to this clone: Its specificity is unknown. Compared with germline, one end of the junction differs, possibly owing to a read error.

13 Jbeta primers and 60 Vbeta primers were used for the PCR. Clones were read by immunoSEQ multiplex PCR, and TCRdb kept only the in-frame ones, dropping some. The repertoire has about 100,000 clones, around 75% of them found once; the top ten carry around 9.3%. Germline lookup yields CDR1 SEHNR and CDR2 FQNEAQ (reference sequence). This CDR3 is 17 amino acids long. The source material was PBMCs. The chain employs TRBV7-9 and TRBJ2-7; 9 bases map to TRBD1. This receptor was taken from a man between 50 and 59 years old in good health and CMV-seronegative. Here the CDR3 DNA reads TGTTCCAGCAGCTTAGTTCAAGGGACAGGGCTCTCCTACGAGCAGTACTTC. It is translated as CSSSLVQGTGLSYEQYF.